Following are 17 T cell receptor beta chains from one sample sequenced in a study of CD8 T cells in ankylosing spondylitis. TCRdb re-analysed the 5' RACE reads in MiXCR, keeping a single row per CDR3 protein. This table has about 39,000 distinct CDR3 sequences, about 9.3% appearing once. The sequenced sample was blood, either unsorted or a sorted T cell fraction (not recorded which). These receptor sequences come from a male donor with ankylosing spondylitis or in good health (not recorded which).

The V and J genes are TRBV20-1 and TRBJ1-1, with 8 bases identical to TRBD1. V was clipped by 3 bases and J by 1 base; unmatched bases: 4. Germline V lookup: CDR1 DFQATT, CDR2 SNEGSKA (reference sequence). This CDR3 spans 14 amino acids. The CDR3 region has the DNA TGCAGTGCTAGGATGGGGACAGGGAACACTGAAGCTTTCTTT. It yields the protein CSARMGTGNTEAFF.

This clonotype was observed at least ten times. The chain uses TRBV20-1 and TRBJ2-5; 9 nucleotides agree with TRBD1. The V segment lost 8 bases and the J segment 10 bases; nucleotides outside the gene matches: 11. CDR3 length: 12 residues. The germline gives CDR1 DFQATT, CDR2 SNEGSKA (reference sequence). The CDR3 DNA reads TGCAGTACCCGGGACAGGGTCATGGACCAGTACTTC. Its protein is CSTRDRVMDQYF.

The count of this clonotype is one. The chain links TRBV12-3 or TRBV12-4 to TRBJ2-5; a possible D gene is TRBD2 (5 bases). CDR3 length: 15 residues. V was pared by 5 bases and J by 2 bases, with 15 bases between. In DNA, the CDR3 is TGTGCCAGCAGTCCCAGCGGCAGACTGCAAGAGACCCAGTACTTC. It is translated as CASSPSGRLQETQYF.

This clonotype was observed many times. This chain uses TRBV7-9 with TRBJ1-1, with TRBD1 identical over 8 bases. The V and J ends lost 5 bases and 7 bases, in that order; junction bases with no gene match: 6. Germline CDR1 and CDR2: SEHNR and FQNEAQ (reference sequence). There are 13 residues in the CDR3. CDR3 in amino acids: CASSVTGAGEAFF. For the CDR3, the DNA is TGTGCCAGCAGCGTGACAGGGGCGGGTGAAGCTTTCTTT.

This clonotype was detected ten times or more. This chain joins TRBV4-3 and TRBJ2-7; weak D call: TRBD1 (5 bases). V shed 0 bases and J shed 3 bases, with 15 bases lying between them. Germline CDR1 LGHNA, CDR2 YSLEER. The CDR3 loop spans 16 amino acids. This chain's CDR3 is CASSQDLAGNGYEQYF. The CDR3 DNA sequence: TGCGCCAGCAGCCAAGATCTGGCAGGGAATGGCTACGAGCAGTACTTC.

This clonotype has ten or more counts. The J gene is TRBJ2-6, the V gene TRBV12-3 or TRBV12-4; 9 nucleotides agree with TRBD1. The CDR3 covers 19 residues. The V gene end was trimmed by 5 bases and the J gene end by 0 bases; junction bases not matched to a gene: 11. CDR3 nucleotide sequence: TGTGCCAGCAGTCCCTCCCGGGACAGGGCAAGCTCTGGGGCCAACGTCCTGACTTTC. Its translation: CASSPSRDRASSGANVLTF.

This clonotype was counted ten times or more. Here the CDR3 DNA reads TGTGCCAGCAGTCCCGGGACTAGGTCCTACAATGAGCAGTTCTTC. Its protein product is CASSPGTRSYNEQFF. This chain connects TRBV7-9 to TRBJ2-1; the match to TRBD2 covers 8 bases. This CDR3 has 15 amino acids. V trimming: 6 bases; J trimming: 1 base; junction bases outside the gene matches: 5. In germline, CDR1 is SEHNR, CDR2 FQNEAQ (reference sequence).

In this sample, this clonotype turned up a few times. The V gene is TRBV6-2 or TRBV6-3, the J gene TRBJ2-2; D tentatively reads TRBD1 or TRBD2 (5 bases each). The V end lost 6 bases, the J end lost 1 base, and 12 bases lay between the germline ends. CDR1 MNHEY and CDR2 SVGEGT come from the germline V gene. This CDR3 is 15 amino acids long. The CDR3: CASSPGRGNTGELFF. CDR3 DNA: TGTGCCAGCAGCCCGGGACGGGGGAACACCGGGGAGCTGTTTTTT.

In this sample, this clonotype turned up many times. The chain employs TRBV19 and TRBJ1-5; the D is unclear. This CDR3 has 15 residues. The V and J ends lost 0 bases and 1 base respectively, with 7 bases between them. Germline V gene data show CDR1 as LNHDA and CDR2 as SQIVND (reference sequence). The CDR3 protein is CASSIDWRSNQPQHF. For the CDR3, the DNA is TGTGCCAGTAGTATAGATTGGAGAAGCAATCAGCCCCAGCATTTT.

This sequence joins TRBV11-2 and TRBJ2-5; 9 bases map to TRBD2. The CDR3 extends over 18 amino acids. Trimming cost V 4 bases and J 2 bases; bases outside gene matches: 14. Germline lookup yields CDR1 SGHAT and CDR2 FQNNGV. CDR3 in amino acids: CASSSFPRSGRFQETQYF. The DNA for the CDR3 is TGTGCCAGCAGCTCCTTCCCGAGGAGCGGGAGGTTTCAAGAGACCCAGTACTTC.

The table lists this clonotype with many counts. V and J are TRBV12-3 or TRBV12-4 and TRBJ2-1; 11 bases agree with TRBD2. V dropped 8 bases and J dropped 4; count of bases not matched to a gene: 1. The CDR3 runs 13 residues. CDR3 in amino acids: CASGTSGYNEQFF. The CDR3 DNA follows: TGTGCCAGCGGGACTAGCGGTTACAATGAGCAGTTCTTC.

This clonotype was observed at least ten times. The rearrangement links TRBV5-1 to TRBJ2-7; TRBD2 matches 15 bases. Germline V lookup: CDR1 SGHRS, CDR2 YFSETQ. The CDR3 runs 17 residues. With 4 bases clipped from V and 1 base from J, the junction kept 6 bases outside the gene matches. The CDR3 protein is CASSIGTSGRTSYEQYF. The CDR3 region has the DNA TGCGCCAGCAGCATAGGGACTAGCGGGAGGACTTCCTACGAGCAGTACTTC.

Many counts were recorded for this clonotype. The junction does not match germline at one end; this may be a read error. CDR3 in amino acids: CASSSLAGFYNEHFF. The CDR3 DNA reads as TGTGCCAGCAGTTCCTTAGCGGGGTTCTACAATGAGCATTTCTTC. The J gene is TRBJ2-1, the V gene TRBV7-8; 8 bases fit TRBD2. CDR1 SGHVS and CDR2 FQNEAQ come from the germline V gene. The CDR3 loop spans 15 amino acids.

In its sample, this clonotype was seen many times. The J gene is TRBJ2-1, the V gene TRBV9; 7 nucleotides align to TRBD2. Germline lookup yields CDR1 SGDLS and CDR2 YYNGEE. V shed 4 bases, J shed 5 bases, and the junction held 9 bases outside the gene matches. This CDR3 spans 15 amino acids. The CDR3 loop reads CASSHGLGADNEQFF. The CDR3 DNA reads TGTGCCAGCAGCCACGGACTAGGGGCCGACAATGAGCAGTTCTTC. Together with reference TRBV9 and TRBJ2-1, the CDR3 gives the full variable domain: DSGVTQTPKHLITATGQRVTLRCSPRSGDLSVYWYQQSLDQGLQFLIQYYNGEERAKGNILERFSAQQFPDLHSELNLSSLELGDSALYFCASSHGLGADNEQFFGPGTRLTVL.

Ten or more counts support this clonotype. The J gene is TRBJ1-1, the V gene TRBV6-1, with 9 bases matching TRBD1. The V gene's germline CDR1 is MNHNS and CDR2 SASEGT. The CDR3 totals 16 residues. V gave up 6 bases and J gave up 1 base; unmatched junction bases: 9. The CDR3 DNA reads as TGTGCCAGCAGGGAAACGGACAGGGGACCGAACACTGAAGCTTTCTTT. This sequence encodes CASRETDRGPNTEAFF.

This clonotype has only a few counts. The V gene is TRBV19, the J gene TRBJ2-1; D perhaps matches TRBD2 (5 bases). Trimming left V 1 base short and J 10 bases short, with 11 bases between. CDR3 size: 13 residues. Germline CDR1 is LNHDA and CDR2 is SQIVND (reference sequence). In DNA, the CDR3 is TGTGCCAGTAGTATAGTGTCTACGGGGGAGCAGTTCTTC. This sequence encodes CASSIVSTGEQFF.

This clonotype was counted at least ten times. The chain joins TRBV3-1 to TRBJ2-5; D may match TRBD1 or TRBD2 (5 bases each). Trimming removed 3 bases at V and 1 base at J, with 12 bases between. This CDR3 has 15 amino acids. Germline assignment: CDR1 LGHDT and CDR2 YNNKEL (reference sequence). CDR3 in DNA: TGTGCCAGCAGCCAGGCTGACGGGGCCCAAGAGACCCAGTACTTC. It is translated as CASSQADGAQETQYF.